This TCR beta chain stems from a study of spatial heterogeneity in lung cancer. As to time point: sample taken at primary tumor resection. Findings and limits, study-wide: Relative to follow-up, resection was when ubiquitous expanded tumor TCRs appeared more in blood.

The library protocol tagged each TCR cDNA with a unique molecular identifier. TCRdb processed the 5' RACE reads anew with MiXCR; each CDR3 protein has one entry. The sample lists about 61,000 distinct CDR3 sequences, roughly 5.9% occurring once. This clonotype was seen many times. The antigen remains undetermined. The CDR3 consists of 15 residues. Germline V gene data show CDR1 as SGHRS and CDR2 as YFSETQ. V gave up 0 bases and J gave up 2 bases, with 8 bases separating them. The material was PBMCs, obtained at surgery. The chain is built from TRBV5-1 and TRBJ2-2, with no clear D. The receptor was isolated from a female donor with early-stage non-small cell lung cancer. The CDR3 reads CASSLGSGNTGELFF. CDR3 in DNA: TGCGCCAGCAGCTTGGGATCGGGTAACACCGGGGAGCTGTTTTTT.